This T cell receptor beta chain was sequenced in a study of monozygotic twins with inflammatory bowel disease. Investigators made cDNA in eight separate reactions per sample. Using the 5' RACE reads, TCRdb records one entry per CDR3 protein without DNA. The table lists approximately 400,000 distinct CDR3 sequences. This CDR3 spans 12 amino acids. The TCR originated in a human donor with ulcerative colitis or Crohn's disease, or a healthy co-twin of an affected twin (not recorded which). The chain couples TRBV21-1 to TRBJ1-5. TRBV21-1 represents a pseudogene. The sequencing input was blood. CDR3 protein: CASSGGWPPQHF.